The 19 T cell receptor beta chains below were found in one sample sequenced in a study of high-grade serous ovarian cancer treatment subgroups. The tumor samples were collected prior to definitive surgery or chemotherapy. The method was immunoSEQ multiplex PCR; TCRdb's version includes in-frame clones alone and lacks a portion of them. Here the sample spans approximately 2,000 clones, 65% to 70% being singletons. Specimen: tumor tissue. The origin of the receptors is a human donor with high-grade serous ovarian cancer.

The chain uses TRBV29-1 and TRBJ2-5, with D perhaps matching TRBD1 or TRBD2 (5 bases each). Germline V lookup: CDR1 SQVTM, CDR2 ANQGSEA. This CDR3 has 12 amino acids. V dropped 2 bases and J dropped 7 bases, with 11 bases sitting between them. CDR3 in DNA: TGCAGCGTTGAACAGGGACGGCCGACCCAGTACTTC. Its translation is CSVEQGRPTQYF.

The CDR3 region is CASSDPGQVNYGYTF. The DNA for the CDR3 is TGTGCCAGTAGTGACCCGGGACAGGTCAACTATGGCTACACCTTC. The chain uses TRBV19 and TRBJ1-2; 8 positions match TRBD1. The J segment lost 2 bases and the V segment lost 5 bases, leaving 7 bases of the junction unmatched. CDR1 is LNHDA and CDR2 is SQIVND in the germline V gene (reference sequence). CDR3 length: 15 amino acids. The complete variable domain, with remaining parts taken from reference TRBV19 and TRBJ1-2, reads DGGITQSPKYLFRKEGQNVTLSCEQNLNHDAMYWYRQDPGQGLRLIYYSQIVNDFQKGDIAEGYSVSREKKESFPLTVTSAQKNPTAFYLCASSDPGQVNYGYTFGSGTRLTVV.

The sample holds one count of this clone. The chain employs TRBV19 and TRBJ2-7; 7 positions match TRBD1. Germline assignment: CDR1 LNHDA and CDR2 SQIVND (reference sequence). This CDR3 contains 12 residues. The trim removed 5 bases at V and 7 bases at J, leaving 5 bases unmatched. CDR3 coding DNA: TGTGCCAGTAGTCCCACAGGGGAAGAGCAGTACTTC. Protein sequence: CASSPTGEEQYF. Full variable domain (remainder filled in from reference TRBV19 and TRBJ2-7): DGGITQSPKYLFRKEGQNVTLSCEQNLNHDAMYWYRQDPGQGLRLIYYSQIVNDFQKGDIAEGYSVSREKKESFPLTVTSAQKNPTAFYLCASSPTGEEQYFGPGTRLTVT.

V gene TRBV19 combines with J gene TRBJ2-5; 10 bases are shared with TRBD2. Germline values: CDR1 LNHDA, CDR2 SQIVND (reference sequence). Losses at the gene ends were 3 bases for V and 3 bases for J; bases not matched to a gene: 1. The CDR3 is made up of 14 amino acids. CDR3 in DNA: TGTGCCAGTAGTATCGGACTAGCGGAAGAGACCCAGTACTTC. Translation gives CASSIGLAEETQYF. Combining the CDR3 with reference TRBV19 and TRBJ2-5 gives the whole variable domain DGGITQSPKYLFRKEGQNVTLSCEQNLNHDAMYWYRQDPGQGLRLIYYSQIVNDFQKGDIAEGYSVSREKKESFPLTVTSAQKNPTAFYLCASSIGLAEETQYFGPGTRLLVL.

CDR3 sequence reads: CASSLDPETQYF. As DNA, the CDR3 is TGTGCCAGCAGTTTGGACCCAGAGACCCAGTACTTC. The chain employs TRBV28 and TRBJ2-5; D is ambiguous. The germline V and J ends were trimmed by 3 bases and 4 bases, with 6 bases remaining between them. Germline loops: CDR1 MDHEN, CDR2 SYDVKM. The CDR3 extends over 12 amino acids. The full variable domain, its missing parts supplied by reference TRBV28 and TRBJ2-5, is DVKVTQSSRYLVKRTGEKVFLECVQDMDHENMFWYRQDPGLGLRLIYFSYDVKMKEKGDIPEGYSVSREKKERFSLILESASTNQTSMYLCASSLDPETQYFGPGTRLLVL.

As DNA, the CDR3 is TGCGCCAGCAGCCGGACAGGGGGCCTCTCCTACGAGCAGTACTTC. Its protein is CASSRTGGLSYEQYF. This sequence joins TRBV5-1 and TRBJ2-7; TRBD1 agrees at 11 bases. Germline V gene lookup returns CDR1 SGHRS and CDR2 YFSETQ. Trimming took 4 bases from V and 0 from J; bases not matched to a gene: 3. The CDR3 loop spans 15 amino acids.

This clone was detected a few times. The chain employs TRBV28 and TRBJ1-1; 10 nucleotides match TRBD1. The CDR3 consists of 14 residues. The J segment lost 9 bases and the V segment lost 6 bases, leaving 10 bases of the junction unmatched. Germline CDR1 MDHEN, CDR2 SYDVKM. CDR3 nucleotide sequence: TGTGCCAGCAGCAAAATTCCGACAGGGGGCAAAGCTTTCTTT. Encoded protein: CASSKIPTGGKAFF.

V gene TRBV27 combines with J gene TRBJ1-2; TRBD1 matches 8 bases. Germline CDR1 and CDR2: MNHEY and SMNVEV (reference sequence). After removal of 5 bases from V and 6 bases from J, the junction contained 8 bases not matched to a gene. The CDR3 is 14 residues long. The CDR3 DNA is TGTGCCAGCAGTACCACGACAGGGGCTAATGGCTACACCTTC. Translating it yields CASSTTTGANGYTF.

In DNA, the CDR3 is TGCGCCAGCAGTCGCGGCAGGGAGCTCTACGAGCAGTACTTC. Its protein is CASSRGRELYEQYF. This chain links TRBV5-1 with TRBJ2-7; D may correspond to TRBD1 or TRBD2 (5 bases each). The ends were cut back, 5 bases at V and 3 bases at J, with 15 bases in the middle. This CDR3 contains 14 residues. Germline CDR1 and CDR2: SGHRS and YFSETQ.

This clone has more than one count but fewer than ten. This chain links TRBV4-3 with TRBJ1-1, with no clear D. Trimming cost V 4 bases and J 3 bases, with 9 bases left between them. CDR1 LGHNA and CDR2 YSLEER come from the germline V gene. The CDR3 is made up of 13 amino acids. CDR3 protein: CASSPTSDTEAFF. CDR3 bases: TGCGCCAGCAGCCCTACATCAGACACTGAAGCTTTCTTT.

This chain uses TRBV5-6 with TRBJ1-1; no definite D call. CDR3 length: 14 residues. Trimming took off 4 bases at V and 0 bases at J, with 10 bases between the two ends. Germline CDR1 is SGHDT and CDR2 is YYEEEE. CDR3: CASSVAVMNTEAFF. The CDR3 DNA follows: TGTGCCAGCAGCGTCGCCGTCATGAACACTGAAGCTTTCTTT.

J is TRBJ1-2 and V is TRBV12-2; the D segment call TRBD1 is taken from the table without a DNA check. TRBV12-2 is given as a pseudogene. The CDR3 extends over 13 amino acids. The DNA of the CDR3 is TGTGCAAGTCGCTTAGTCCCAGGGCCCGGCTACACCTTC. This translates into CASRLVPGPGYTF.

This clone was seen a few times. V and J are TRBV28 and TRBJ2-2; D is possibly TRBD2 (5 bases). The CDR3 runs 16 residues. CDR1 is MDHEN and CDR2 is SYDVKM in the germline V gene. V lost 1 base to trimming and J lost 5 bases, with 14 bases between them. The CDR3 loop reads CASSLFGRGGTGELFF. CDR3 nucleotides: TGTGCCAGCAGTTTATTTGGGCGCGGCGGGACCGGGGAGCTGTTTTTT. The whole variable domain, filled in from reference TRBV28 and TRBJ2-2, reads DVKVTQSSRYLVKRTGEKVFLECVQDMDHENMFWYRQDPGLGLRLIYFSYDVKMKEKGDIPEGYSVSREKKERFSLILESASTNQTSMYLCASSLFGRGGTGELFFGEGSRLTVL.

A few counts support this clone. The CDR3 carries no conserved terminal phenylalanine or tryptophan, so it likely arises from a read error. It is unclear where the CDR3 begins or ends on the DNA, so no DNA is shown, and the CDR3 is as TCRdb lists it. This rearrangement joins TRBV6-1 to TRBJ1-4. Per the germline V gene, CDR1 is MNHNS and CDR2 is SASEGT. Ends included, the CDR3 has 11 residues. CDR3 loop: CASTFPWGEFV.

V is TRBV7-3 and J is TRBJ1-1; 10 bases align to TRBD1. Losses at the gene ends were 4 bases for V and 11 bases for J; bases not matched to a gene: 7. Per the germline V gene, CDR1 is SGHTA and CDR2 is FQGTGA. This CDR3 spans 13 amino acids. CDR3 protein: CASSSTGTGEAFF. The CDR3 coding sequence is TGTGCCAGCAGCTCCACCGGGACAGGGGAGGCTTTCTTT.

This chain uses TRBV9 with TRBJ2-1, with D uncertain. V lost 4 bases to trimming and J lost 0 bases, with 14 bases between them. Germline V gene sequence: CDR1 SGDLS, CDR2 YYNGEE. The CDR3 covers 16 residues. The CDR3 bases are TGTGCCAGCAGCCCCTCTCTCGCGAGCTCCTACAATGAGCAGTTCTTC. It encodes CASSPSLASSYNEQFF.

This clone has more than one count but fewer than ten. The rearrangement joins TRBV30 to TRBJ1-1; D is undetermined. Deletions cut 2 bases from V and 1 base from J, with 8 bases between. The CDR3 contains 13 residues. CDR1 GTSNPN and CDR2 SVGIG come from the germline V gene (reference sequence). The CDR3 nucleotides are TGTGCCTGGAGTTGGGAACCGAACACTGAAGCTTTCTTT. Its protein product is CAWSWEPNTEAFF. Full variable domain (outside the CDR3, taken from reference TRBV30 and TRBJ1-1): SQTIHQWPATLVQPVGSPLSLECTVEGTSNPNLYWYRQAAGRGLQLLFYSVGIGQISSEVPQNLSASRPQDRQFILSSKKLLLSDSGFYLCAWSWEPNTEAFFGQGTRLTVV.

By proportion, this clone is large. The CDR3 loop reads CASSPRDDAYEQYF. The CDR3 DNA is TGCGCCAGCAGCCCCCGGGACGATGCCTACGAGCAGTACTTC. This sequence joins TRBV4-1 and TRBJ2-7; the D call may be TRBD1 or TRBD2 (5 bases each). Germline CDR1 and CDR2: MGHRA and YSYEKL. V was pared by 4 bases and J by 2 bases, with 12 bases between. The CDR3 is 14 residues long.

This chain uses TRBV19 with TRBJ1-2; D gene uncertain. CDR1 LNHDA and CDR2 SQIVND come from the germline V gene (reference sequence). The CDR3 length is 12 residues. V shed 5 bases and J shed 7 bases, with 11 bases lying between them. CDR3 sequence reads: CASSLWPFGYTF. The CDR3 DNA sequence: TGTGCCAGTAGTCTGTGGCCTTTTGGCTACACCTTC.